The 5 T cell receptor beta chains listed next were all sequenced from one sample in a study of regulatory T cells in long-lasting Graves disease. The time point: newly diagnosed GD, antithyroid drugs for less than 3 months. Generation of the TCR library employed RNA extracted from PBMCs. Building of the TCR beta libraries involved iRepertoire HTBI primers and Arm-PCR of CDR3 regions. MiXCR was run by TCRdb on the multiplex PCR reads, yielding one entry per CDR3 protein. The sample holds about 620,000 distinct CDR3 sequences, around 17% seen once. This same sample was also part of a study on T cells in Graves' hyperthyroidism and ophthalmopathy.

The sample was peripheral blood mononuclear cells (PBMCs), taken at new diagnosis, from a patient treated with antithyroid drugs. These TCRs come from a woman aged 25 to 39 with Graves disease.

This clonotype was observed many times. The rearrangement uses TRBV5-1 and TRBJ1-1; D is possibly TRBD1 (5 bases). This CDR3 has 16 amino acids. Germline CDR1 and CDR2: SGHRS and YFSETQ. Trimming left V 0 bases short and J 0 bases short, with 12 bases between. The CDR3 region has the DNA TGCGCCAGCAGCTTGGCCCCCACAGGAATGAACACTGAAGCTTTCTTT. Translated: CASSLAPTGMNTEAFF.

This clonotype has a count of ten or more. As DNA, the CDR3 is TGTGCCAGCAGCTTACCTAGCGGAAACAATGAGCAGTTCTTC. Its protein is CASSLPSGNNEQFF. The V and J genes are TRBV7-2 and TRBJ2-1, with 7 bases that match TRBD2. Trimming cost V 2 bases and J 5 bases; bases outside gene matches: 3. Germline V gene sequence: CDR1 SGHTA, CDR2 FQGNSA. The CDR3 runs 14 residues.

This clonotype has a count of ten or more. The chain employs TRBV6-2 or TRBV6-3 and TRBJ2-2, with 10 bases matching TRBD2. V shed 4 bases and J 5 bases; nucleotides not matched to a gene: 4. Germline lookup yields CDR1 MNHEY and CDR2 SVGEGT. The CDR3 totals 15 residues. CDR3 sequence: CASSWLAGETGELFF. The CDR3 DNA sequence: TGTGCCAGCAGTTGGCTAGCGGGAGAAACCGGGGAGCTGTTTTTT.

This clonotype has more than one count but fewer than ten. The gene calls are TRBV28 and TRBJ2-1; 12 positions agree with TRBD2. Trimming at V came to 10 bases and at J to 4 bases, leaving 5 bases not matched to a gene. The V gene's germline CDR1 is MDHEN and CDR2 SYDVKM. The CDR3 runs to 14 residues. This chain's CDR3 is CATVTSGSYNEQFF. The CDR3 nucleotides read TGTGCCACCGTGACTAGCGGGAGTTACAATGAGCAGTTCTTC.

Comments on this clonotype: A much larger clone is a single base away; this may be a read error. The chain carries TRBV11-2 and TRBJ2-7, with D possibly TRBD1 on 6 matching bases. The CDR3 has 11 amino acids. The V gene's germline CDR1 is SGHAT and CDR2 FQNNGV. This CDR3 is CAGSQQGEQYF. The DNA of the CDR3 is TGTGCCGGCAGCCAACAGGGCGAGCAGTACTTC.